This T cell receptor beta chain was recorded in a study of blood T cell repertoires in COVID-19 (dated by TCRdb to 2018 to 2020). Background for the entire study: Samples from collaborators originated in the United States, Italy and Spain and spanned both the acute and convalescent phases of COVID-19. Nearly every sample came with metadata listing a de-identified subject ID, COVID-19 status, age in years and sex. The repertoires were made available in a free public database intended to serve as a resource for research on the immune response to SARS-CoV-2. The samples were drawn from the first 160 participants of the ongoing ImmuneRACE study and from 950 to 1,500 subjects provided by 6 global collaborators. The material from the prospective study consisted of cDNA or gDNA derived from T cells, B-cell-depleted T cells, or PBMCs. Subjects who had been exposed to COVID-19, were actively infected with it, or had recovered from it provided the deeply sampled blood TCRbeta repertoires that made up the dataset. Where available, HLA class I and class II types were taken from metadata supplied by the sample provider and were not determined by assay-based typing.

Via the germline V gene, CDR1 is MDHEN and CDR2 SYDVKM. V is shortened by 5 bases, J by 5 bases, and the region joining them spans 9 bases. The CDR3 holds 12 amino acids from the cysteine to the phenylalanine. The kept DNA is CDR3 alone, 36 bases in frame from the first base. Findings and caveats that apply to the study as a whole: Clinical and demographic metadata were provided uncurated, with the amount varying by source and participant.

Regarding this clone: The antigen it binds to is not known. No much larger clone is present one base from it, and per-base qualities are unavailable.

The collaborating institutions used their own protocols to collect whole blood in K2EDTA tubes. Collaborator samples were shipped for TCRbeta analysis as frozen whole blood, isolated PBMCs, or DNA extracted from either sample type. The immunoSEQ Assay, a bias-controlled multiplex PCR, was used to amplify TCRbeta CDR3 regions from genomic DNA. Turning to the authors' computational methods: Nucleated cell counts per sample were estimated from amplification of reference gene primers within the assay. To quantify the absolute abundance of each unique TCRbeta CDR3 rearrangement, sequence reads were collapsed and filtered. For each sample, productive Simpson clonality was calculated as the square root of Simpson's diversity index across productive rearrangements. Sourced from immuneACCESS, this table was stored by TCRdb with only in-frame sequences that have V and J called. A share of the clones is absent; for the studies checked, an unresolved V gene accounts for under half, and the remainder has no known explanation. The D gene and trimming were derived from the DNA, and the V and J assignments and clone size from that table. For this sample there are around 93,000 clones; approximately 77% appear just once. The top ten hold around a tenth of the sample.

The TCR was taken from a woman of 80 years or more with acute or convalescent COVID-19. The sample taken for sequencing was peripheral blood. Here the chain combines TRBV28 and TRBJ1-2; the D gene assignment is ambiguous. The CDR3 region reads CASSPPGYGYTF. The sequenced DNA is TGTGCCAGCAGTCCGCCGGGGTATGGCTACACCTTC.